The 11 T cell receptor beta chains below were found in one sample sequenced in a study of beta chain features in type 1 diabetes (dated by TCRdb to 2016 to 2018). The method behind the library was the immunoSEQ multiplex PCR assay. The entire isolated RNA was reverse transcribed using the High Capacity cDNA Reverse Transcription Kit, and thus expressed TCRB transcripts were sequenced. TCRdb took over this immuneACCESS table, retaining in-frame rearrangements with V and J assigned. Such tables are incomplete; in checked studies, under half of the missing clones stem from an unresolved V gene, and the remainder is unexplained. This sample lists 200,000 to 250,000 clones; about 30% were detected once. The top ten clonotypes cover under 4.5% of the sample. The sequencing sample was made of central memory CD4+ T cells from blood. These receptors were obtained from a young man in good health.

CDR3 sequence: CATLAGGTYEQYF. The CDR3 DNA reads TGTGCCACCCTAGCGGGAGGGACGTACGAGCAGTACTTC. This sequence joins TRBV6-6 and TRBJ2-7, with TRBD2 matching 12 bases. Looked up from germline, CDR1 is MNHNY and CDR2 is SVGAGI (reference sequence). V dropped 10 bases and J dropped 4; count of bases not matched to a gene: 5. CDR3 length: 13 amino acids.

The sample holds a few counts of this clone. The genes are TRBV7-9 and TRBJ2-3; D tentatively fits TRBD1 or TRBD2 (5 bases each). Between the trimmed V and J ends, which lost 4 bases and 0 bases, there was a span of 11 bases. This CDR3 is built from 15 residues. CDR1 is SEHNR, CDR2 FQNEAQ, per germline (reference sequence). The CDR3 bases are TGTGCCAGCAGCTGGGGACGGACTAGCACAGATACGCAGTATTTT. Protein: CASSWGRTSTDTQYF.

The sample holds a few counts of this clone. The chain recombines TRBV7-9 with TRBJ2-5, with TRBD1 matching over 10 bases. From germline, CDR1 is SEHNR and CDR2 FQNEAQ (reference sequence). Unmatched junction bases numbered 5, after V lost 3 bases and J lost 4 bases. The CDR3 is 15 residues long. The CDR3 spells CASSFADRGIETQYF. The CDR3 DNA reads TGTGCCAGCAGCTTTGCGGACAGGGGGATAGAGACCCAGTACTTC.

CDR3 in DNA: TGTGCCAGCAGCCCCCTTGCCGGGACAGATACGCAGTATTTT. It codes for CASSPLAGTDTQYF. The rearrangement uses TRBV7-2 and TRBJ2-3, with D unresolved. Trimming left V 5 bases short and J 3 bases short, with 12 bases between. The germline CDR1 and CDR2 sequences are SGHTA and FQGNSA. This CDR3 spans 14 amino acids.

In this sample, this clone turned up a few times. The J gene is TRBJ1-5, the V gene TRBV7-2; D may be TRBD1 (6 bases). Per the germline V gene, CDR1 is SGHTA and CDR2 is FQGNSA. CDR3 length: 16 amino acids. Trimming pared 6 bases from V and 4 bases from J, leaving 19 bases between. For the CDR3, the DNA is TGTGCCAGCAGTTCTGGGATGGCAGGGGTGAATCAGCCCCAGCATTTT. Translating it yields CASSSGMAGVNQPQHF.

The table lists this clone with many counts. The V gene is TRBV28, the J gene TRBJ2-7; 7 nucleotides line up with TRBD1. The CDR3 totals 15 residues. Germline V CDR1 and CDR2: MDHEN, SYDVKM. V was pared by 5 bases and J by 1 base, with 8 bases of the junction left unmatched. CDR3 protein: CASSPINRGSYEQYF. The CDR3 DNA reads as TGTGCCAGCAGTCCTATTAACAGGGGATCCTACGAGCAGTACTTC.

This clone was detected only a few times. The V call is TRBV25-1, the J call TRBJ2-4, with D unresolved. The germline V and J ends were trimmed by 3 bases and 4 bases, with 16 bases remaining between them. The germline V gene encodes CDR1 MGHDK and CDR2 SYGVNS. The CDR3 runs 16 residues. The CDR3 bases are TGTGCCAGCAGTGAGTCGGGTTCGCCATCGAAAAACATTCAGTACTTC. It specifies CASSESGSPSKNIQYF.

This chain joins TRBV30 and TRBJ2-1, with 7 positions matching TRBD1. Germline V gene lookup returns CDR1 GTSNPN and CDR2 SVGIG (reference sequence). The CDR3 runs to 15 residues. Trimming at V came to 0 bases and at J to 4 bases, leaving 6 bases not matched to a gene. The DNA for the CDR3 is TGTGCCTGGAGTGTACGAGGGGGCCGTTACAATGAGCAGTTCTTC. Translation gives CAWSVRGGRYNEQFF.

This sequence joins TRBV29-1 and TRBJ2-1; 10 bases are shared with TRBD2. Trimming cost V 7 bases and J 3 bases; bases outside gene matches: 3. CDR3 length: 13 residues. In germline, CDR1 is SQVTM, CDR2 ANQGSEA. For the CDR3, the DNA is TGCAGCGGTACTAGCGGGGACTACAATGAGCAGTTCTTC. It is translated as CSGTSGDYNEQFF.

At least ten counts were recorded for this clone. The chain couples TRBV2 to TRBJ2-4, with D tentatively TRBD1 (5 bases). Trimming removed 0 bases from V and 7 bases from J, with 7 bases in between. CDR3 size: 13 residues. CDR1 is SNHLY and CDR2 is FYNNEI in the germline V gene. The DNA of the CDR3 is TGTGCCAGCAGTGAAGCCAGGGCGAACATTCAGTACTTC. Translation gives CASSEARANIQYF.

The chain combines TRBV25-1 with TRBJ1-5; D not certain. V lost 5 bases and J lost 5, with 16 bases in between. The CDR3 consists of 15 residues. The germline V gene encodes CDR1 MGHDK and CDR2 SYGVNS. This CDR3 is CASSRAGSLDQPQHF. The CDR3 region has the DNA TGTGCCAGCAGTAGGGCGGGGAGCCTCGATCAGCCCCAGCATTTT.